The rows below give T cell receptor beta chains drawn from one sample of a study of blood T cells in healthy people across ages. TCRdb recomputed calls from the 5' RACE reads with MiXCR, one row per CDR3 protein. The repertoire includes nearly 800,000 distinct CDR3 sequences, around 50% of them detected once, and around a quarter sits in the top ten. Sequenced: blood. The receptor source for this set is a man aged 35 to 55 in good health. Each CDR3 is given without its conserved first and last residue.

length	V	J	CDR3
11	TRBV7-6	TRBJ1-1	TGSPWEGTEAF
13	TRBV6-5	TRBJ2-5	ASRKGGLAGAVQY
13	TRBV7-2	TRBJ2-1	ASSPKTSGNNEQF
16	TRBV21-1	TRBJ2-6	ASSKVDGPISGANVLT
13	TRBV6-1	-	ASSFLGTGGHEQY
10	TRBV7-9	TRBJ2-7	SSSFDPYEQY
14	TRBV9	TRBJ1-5	ASSVLTRGRNQPQH
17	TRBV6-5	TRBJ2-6	ASAAGPPGRTSGANVLT
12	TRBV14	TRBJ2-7	ASSDRDYRYEQY
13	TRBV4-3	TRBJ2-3	ASSQDMLRGDTQY
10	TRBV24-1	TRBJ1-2	ATRDSNYGYT
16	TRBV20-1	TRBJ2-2	SARDPWRGDQNTGELF
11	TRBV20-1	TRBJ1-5	SATTGANQPQH
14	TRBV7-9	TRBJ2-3	ASSFATTYTQDTQY
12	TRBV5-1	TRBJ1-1	ASSLTDTNTEAF
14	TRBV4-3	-	ASSQKPGLAGYEQY
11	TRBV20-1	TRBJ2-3	SARSQERDTQY
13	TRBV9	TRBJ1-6	ASTVGDRINSPLH
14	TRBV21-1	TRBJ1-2	ASSDSKTPSPYGYT
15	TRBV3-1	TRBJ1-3	ASSQRIGDYSGNTIY
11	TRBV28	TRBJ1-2	ASSFRFNYGYT
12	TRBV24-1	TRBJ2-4	ATSGPASINEQY